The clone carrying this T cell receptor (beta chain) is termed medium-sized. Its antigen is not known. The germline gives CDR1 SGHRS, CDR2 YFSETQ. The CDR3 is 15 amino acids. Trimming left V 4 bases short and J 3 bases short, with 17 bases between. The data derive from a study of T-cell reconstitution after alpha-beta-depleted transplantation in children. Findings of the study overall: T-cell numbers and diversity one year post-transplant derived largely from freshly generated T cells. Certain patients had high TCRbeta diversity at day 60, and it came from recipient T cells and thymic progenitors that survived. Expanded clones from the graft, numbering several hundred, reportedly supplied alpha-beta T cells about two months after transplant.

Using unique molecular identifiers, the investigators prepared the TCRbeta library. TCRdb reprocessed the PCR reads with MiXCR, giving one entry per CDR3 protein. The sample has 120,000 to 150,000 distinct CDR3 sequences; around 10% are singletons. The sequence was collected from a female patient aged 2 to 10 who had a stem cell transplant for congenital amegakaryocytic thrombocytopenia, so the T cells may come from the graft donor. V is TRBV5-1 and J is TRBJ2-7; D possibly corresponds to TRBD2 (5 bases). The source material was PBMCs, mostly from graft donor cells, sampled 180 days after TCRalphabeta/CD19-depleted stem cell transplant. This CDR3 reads CASSPPSVGGYEQYF. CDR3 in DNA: TGCGCCAGCAGCCCCCCCTCGGTAGGAGGCTACGAGCAGTACTTC.